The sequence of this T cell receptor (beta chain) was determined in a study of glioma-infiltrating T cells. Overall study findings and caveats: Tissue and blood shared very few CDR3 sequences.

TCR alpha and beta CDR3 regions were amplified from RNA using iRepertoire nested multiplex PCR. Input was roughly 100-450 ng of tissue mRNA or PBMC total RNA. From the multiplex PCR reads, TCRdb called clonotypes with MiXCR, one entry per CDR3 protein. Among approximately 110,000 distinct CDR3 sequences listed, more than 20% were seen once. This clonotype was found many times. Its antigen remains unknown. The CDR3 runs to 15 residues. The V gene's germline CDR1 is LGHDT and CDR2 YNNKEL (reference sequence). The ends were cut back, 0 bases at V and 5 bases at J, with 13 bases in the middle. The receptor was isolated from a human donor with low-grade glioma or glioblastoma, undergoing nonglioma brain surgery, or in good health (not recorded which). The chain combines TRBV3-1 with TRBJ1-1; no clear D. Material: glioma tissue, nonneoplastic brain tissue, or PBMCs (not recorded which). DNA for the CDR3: TGTGCCAGCAGCCAAGATGACTTCGAAGGGACTGAAGCTTTCTTT. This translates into CASSQDDFEGTEAFF.